This TCR beta chain was sequenced during a study of T cell responses to AZD1222 COVID-19 vaccine. Assay: immunoSEQ multiplex PCR; the TCRdb copy retains only in-frame clones and omits some. This table has around 71,000 clones, roughly 80% appearing once. This CDR3 has 15 residues. The germline V gene has CDR1 MGHRA and CDR2 YSYEKL. Trimming removed 2 bases from V and 2 bases from J; junction bases left unmatched: 2. On this clone: Its target is unknown.

Regarding the study as a whole: The reported proportion of spike-specific TCRs targeting unmutated variant regions was nearly half. The breadth and depth of Spike-specific TCRs increased once two AZD1222 doses had been given. Dominant CD4 TCR responses targeted spike regions 160-218 and 743-854.

Sequencing used peripheral blood, obtained 28 days after the second AZD1222 dose. The chain recombines TRBV4-1 with TRBJ2-7; 11 nucleotides line up with TRBD1. The receptor comes from an adult who received the AZD1222 COVID-19 vaccine. For the CDR3, the DNA is TGCGCCAGCAGCCAAACGGGACAGGGGGCCTACGAGCAGTACTTC. It is translated as CASSQTGQGAYEQYF.